Following are 22 T cell receptor beta chains from one sample sequenced in a study of cytomegalovirus exposure and HLA in healthy donors. PCR amplification relied on 60 Vbeta primers (plus 13 Jbeta primers). The protocol was immunoSEQ multiplex PCR, while the TCRdb copy is restricted to in-frame clones and leaves out a portion. The sample holds some 99,000 clones, 73% seen once. Sequencing used PBMCs. All receptors derive from a man in his forties in good health and CMV-seronegative.

The table lists this clone with many counts. The chain recombines TRBV6-4 with TRBJ2-1; 11 bases fit TRBD2. Germline V CDR1 and CDR2: MRHNA, SNTAGT. The CDR3 consists of 15 residues. V lost 0 bases to trimming and J lost 6 bases; unmatched junction nucleotides: 1. This chain's CDR3 is CASSDSSGGANEQFF. The CDR3 nucleotides read TGTGCCAGCAGTGACTCTAGCGGGGGGGCCAATGAGCAGTTCTTC.

This clone has more than one count but fewer than ten. The V and J genes are TRBV29-1 and TRBJ1-2; tentative D call: TRBD1 (6 bases). V was trimmed by 7 bases and J by 1 base, leaving 10 bases between them. Germline loops: CDR1 SQVTM, CDR2 ANQGSEA. The CDR3 is 12 residues long. The CDR3 reads CSAADSNYGYTF. The CDR3 coding sequence is TGCAGCGCTGCGGACAGTAACTATGGCTACACCTTC.

The gene calls are TRBV5-4 and TRBJ1-4, with 11 bases identical to TRBD1. The germline V gene encodes CDR1 SGHNT and CDR2 YYREEE (reference sequence). Germline trimming cut 0 bases from V and 7 bases from J; bases unmatched to any gene: 2. The CDR3 length is 15 residues. The CDR3 loop reads CASSLAGTGGEKLFF. The CDR3 region has the DNA TGTGCCAGCAGCTTGGCCGGGACAGGGGGTGAAAAACTGTTTTTT.

The chain has TRBV4-3 and TRBJ2-3, with D unclear. This CDR3 contains 13 residues. V was pared by 2 bases and J by 4 bases, with 7 bases between. The germline V gene encodes CDR1 LGHNA and CDR2 YSLEER. DNA for the CDR3: TGCGCCAGCAGCCAAATACGGGCAGATACGCAGTATTTT. Translating it yields CASSQIRADTQYF.

The chain joins TRBV6-1 to TRBJ2-2, with D maybe TRBD2 (5 bases). The CDR3 consists of 16 residues. Germline CDR1 and CDR2: MNHNS and SASEGT. Trimming left V 4 bases short and J 7 bases short, with 19 bases between. The chain's CDR3 is CASSVQPGSGIGELFF. Here the CDR3 DNA reads TGTGCCAGCAGTGTACAGCCGGGGTCGGGGATCGGGGAGCTGTTTTTT.

The V and J genes are TRBV6-5 and TRBJ1-5; D ambiguous. Per germline, CDR1 MNHEY and CDR2 SVGAGI. This CDR3 spans 15 amino acids. Trimming removed 8 bases at V and 0 bases at J, with 14 bases between. CDR3 loop: CASSPARNSNQPQHF. In nucleotides, the CDR3 is TGTGCCAGCTCGCCGGCGCGGAATAGCAATCAGCCCCAGCATTTT.

The DNA of the CDR3 is TGTGCCAGCAGCGAAGATTTGGGCAACTATGGCTACACCTTC. It translates to CASSEDLGNYGYTF. The gene calls are TRBV7-9 and TRBJ1-2; D gene unclear. The V gene lost 5 bases and the J gene lost 2 bases, with 12 bases spanning the gap. The germline V gene has CDR1 SEHNR and CDR2 FQNEAQ (reference sequence). The CDR3 covers 14 residues.

This clone occurred a few times. V and J are TRBV5-1 and TRBJ2-1, with 16 bases that match TRBD2. With 1 base clipped from V and 2 bases from J, the junction kept 12 bases outside the gene matches. This CDR3 is 21 amino acids long. The germline V gene encodes CDR1 SGHRS and CDR2 YFSETQ. This CDR3 is CASSLRPGTSGGANTYNEQFF. For the CDR3, the DNA is TGCGCCAGCAGCTTGCGTCCCGGGACTAGCGGGGGGGCGAATACCTACAATGAGCAGTTCTTC.

The chain is built from TRBV7-2 and TRBJ2-3, with D possibly being TRBD2 (6 bases). Germline V gene data show CDR1 as SGHTA and CDR2 as FQGNSA. The CDR3 has 15 residues. V shed 0 bases and J shed 0 bases, with 7 bases lying between them. The CDR3 reads CASSLARDSTDTQYF. CDR3 DNA sequence: TGTGCCAGCAGCTTAGCGCGGGACAGCACAGATACGCAGTATTTT.

The chain has TRBV4-3 and TRBJ2-2; D perhaps matches TRBD1 (6 bases). The CDR3 consists of 13 residues. Trimming took 10 bases from V and 7 from J, leaving 16 bases between them. CDR1 and CDR2 (germline): LGHNA, YSLEER. The CDR3 coding sequence is TGCGCCAATACACAGGGAACAATCGGGGAGCTGTTTTTT. Its protein product is CANTQGTIGELFF.

This chain connects TRBV6-1 to TRBJ1-5; maybe TRBD1 (6 bases). Germline values: CDR1 MNHNS, CDR2 SASEGT. The CDR3 totals 13 residues. V was trimmed by 7 bases and J by 8 bases, leaving 15 bases between them. The CDR3 DNA reads TGTGCCAGCAATCAACAGGGTCCGGAGCCCCAGCATTTT. Residues: CASNQQGPEPQHF.

Written as DNA, the CDR3 is TGTGCCAGCAGTTCATCCGGGACAGCCCTCTATGGCTACACCTTC. Protein: CASSSSGTALYGYTF. This chain links TRBV28 with TRBJ1-2; 7 positions agree with TRBD1. CDR1 and CDR2 (germline): MDHEN, SYDVKM. CDR3 length: 15 residues. The V segment lost 4 bases and the J segment 4 bases; nucleotides outside the gene matches: 9.

The sample holds one count of this clone. The rearrangement links TRBV9 to TRBJ2-7, with 13 positions matching TRBD2. The germline V gene has CDR1 SGDLS and CDR2 YYNGEE. The trim removed 0 bases at V and 5 bases at J, leaving 2 bases unmatched. The CDR3 contains 15 residues. The DNA of the CDR3 is TGTGCCAGCAGCGTAGAAGGGACTAGCGGGAACGAGCAGTACTTC. As protein: CASSVEGTSGNEQYF. The full variable domain, rest sourced from reference TRBV9 and TRBJ2-7, is DSGVTQTPKHLITATGQRVTLRCSPRSGDLSVYWYQQSLDQGLQFLIQYYNGEERAKGNILERFSAQQFPDLHSELNLSSLELGDSALYFCASSVEGTSGNEQYFGPGTRLTVT.

With respect to this clone: An end of the junction differs from the germline gene, which may be a read error. The chain uses TRBV7-9 and TRBJ1-6; D not resolved. This CDR3 is 18 amino acids long. Germline V lookup: CDR1 SEHNR, CDR2 FQNEAQ (reference sequence). The CDR3 DNA is TGTTCCAGCAGCCCCAACCCTGACGGGAGCTCCTATAATTCACCCCTCCACTTT. Protein sequence: CSSSPNPDGSSYNSPLHF. The whole variable domain, filled in from reference TRBV7-9 and TRBJ1-6, reads DTGVSQNPRHKITKRGQNVTFRCDPISEHNRLYWYRQTLGQGPEFLTYFQNEAQLEKSRLLSDRFSAERPKGSFSTLEIQRTEQGDSAMYLCSSSPNPDGSSYNSPLHFGNGTRLTVT.

This chain connects TRBV7-8 to TRBJ1-1; 7 bases line up with TRBD1. The CDR3 contains 16 residues. After removal of 4 bases from V and 0 bases from J, the junction contained 8 bases not matched to a gene. Germline values: CDR1 SGHVS, CDR2 FQNEAQ. The CDR3 protein is CASSYPGQLMNTEAFF. CDR3 coding DNA: TGTGCCAGCAGCTACCCGGGACAGTTGATGAACACTGAAGCTTTCTTT.

V and J are TRBV7-6 and TRBJ1-1; maybe TRBD1 (5 bases). The V end lost 0 bases, the J end lost 7 bases, and 9 bases lay between the germline ends. This CDR3 region has 13 residues. Germline V CDR1 and CDR2: SGHVS, FNYEAQ. The CDR3 spells CASSLATDSEAFF. In DNA, the CDR3 is TGTGCCAGCAGCTTAGCGACCGACAGTGAAGCTTTCTTT.

The chain recombines TRBV7-9 with TRBJ2-7; TRBD1 might be the D (6 bases). The V gene's germline CDR1 is SEHNR and CDR2 FQNEAQ (reference sequence). V was pared by 5 bases and J by 5 bases, with 16 bases between. CDR3 length: 14 residues. CDR3 nucleotide sequence: TGTGCCAGCAGCACAAGCGACAGGTGGAACGAGCAGTACTTC. This codes for CASSTSDRWNEQYF.

The V and J genes are TRBV14 and TRBJ1-2; D unresolved. The length of the CDR3 is 15 residues. The germline V gene encodes CDR1 SGHDN and CDR2 FVKESK. V lost 0 bases to trimming and J lost 7 bases, with 15 bases between them. The CDR3 reads CASSQDRSSRCGYTF. In DNA, the CDR3 is TGTGCCAGCAGCCAAGATAGGAGCAGTAGGTGTGGCTACACCTTC.

This clone was picked up a small number of times. The chain is built from TRBV30 and TRBJ1-5; TRBD1 might be the D (6 bases). Germline V gene sequence: CDR1 GTSNPN, CDR2 SVGIG (reference sequence). CDR3 size: 15 residues. Deletions cut 2 bases from V and 0 bases from J, with 11 bases between. The DNA of the CDR3 is TGTGCCTGGAGTCCAGGGGAATATAGCAATCAGCCCCAGCATTTT. The encoded protein is CAWSPGEYSNQPQHF.

The V and J genes are TRBV4-3 and TRBJ2-1; 14 nucleotides agree with TRBD2. The ends lost 5 bases at V and 10 bases at J; junction bases unmatched: 7. Germline V gene sequence: CDR1 LGHNA, CDR2 YSLEER. The CDR3 totals 15 residues. The CDR3 is CASSSETSGGAEQFF. Here the CDR3 DNA reads TGCGCCAGCAGCTCGGAGACTAGCGGGGGGGCGGAGCAGTTCTTC.

This clone showed up just once. The chain combines TRBV7-2 with TRBJ1-1; 7 positions match TRBD1. J lost 6 bases, V lost 2 bases, and 15 bases had no gene match. The CDR3 covers 17 residues. The germline V gene encodes CDR1 SGHTA and CDR2 FQGNSA. The CDR3 region has the DNA TGTGCCAGCAGCTTAACGGCGCAGGGGGGTAGGATTTCTGAAGCTTTCTTT. This translates into CASSLTAQGGRISEAFF.

V and J are TRBV9 and TRBJ2-1; TRBD2 matches at 8 bases. The CDR3 has 16 amino acids. Looked up from germline, CDR1 is SGDLS and CDR2 is YYNGEE. Trimming took 3 bases from V and 8 from J; bases not matched to a gene: 13. The CDR3 loop is CASSGDSGTRVDEQFF. DNA for the CDR3: TGTGCCAGCAGCGGCGATTCCGGGACTAGAGTCGATGAGCAGTTCTTC.